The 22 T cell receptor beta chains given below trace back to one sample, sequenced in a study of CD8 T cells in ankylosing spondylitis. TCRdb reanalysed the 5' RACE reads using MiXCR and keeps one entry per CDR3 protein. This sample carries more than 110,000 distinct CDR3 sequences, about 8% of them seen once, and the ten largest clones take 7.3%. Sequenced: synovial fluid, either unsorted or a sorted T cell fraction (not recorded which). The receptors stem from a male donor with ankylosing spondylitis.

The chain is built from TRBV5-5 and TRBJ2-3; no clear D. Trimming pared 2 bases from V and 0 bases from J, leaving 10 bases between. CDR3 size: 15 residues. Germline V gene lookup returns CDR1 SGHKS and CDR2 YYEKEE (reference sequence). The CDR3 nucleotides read TGTGCCAGCAGCTTTCAGCCTTCTAGCACAGATACGCAGTATTTT. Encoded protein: CASSFQPSSTDTQYF.

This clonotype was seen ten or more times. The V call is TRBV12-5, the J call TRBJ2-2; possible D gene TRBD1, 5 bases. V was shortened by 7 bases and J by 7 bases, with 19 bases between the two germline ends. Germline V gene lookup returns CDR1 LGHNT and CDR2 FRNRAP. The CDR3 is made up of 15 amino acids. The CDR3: CASALGKGLGGELFF. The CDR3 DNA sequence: TGTGCTAGTGCCCTGGGGAAGGGGTTAGGCGGGGAGCTGTTTTTT.

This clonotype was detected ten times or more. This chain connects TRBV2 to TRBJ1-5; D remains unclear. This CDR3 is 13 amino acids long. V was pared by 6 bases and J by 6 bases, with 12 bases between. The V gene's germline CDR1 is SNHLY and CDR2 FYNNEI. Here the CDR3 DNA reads TGTGCCAGCAGAACGGATATCGGTCAGCCCCAGCATTTT. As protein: CASRTDIGQPQHF.

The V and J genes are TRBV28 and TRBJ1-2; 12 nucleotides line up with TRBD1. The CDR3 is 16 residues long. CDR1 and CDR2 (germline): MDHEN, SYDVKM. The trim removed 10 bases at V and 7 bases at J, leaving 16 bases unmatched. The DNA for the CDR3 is TGTGCCACCAAGACCGCCGGGACAGGGGGCGCCGGTGGCTACACCTTC. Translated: CATKTAGTGGAGGYTF.

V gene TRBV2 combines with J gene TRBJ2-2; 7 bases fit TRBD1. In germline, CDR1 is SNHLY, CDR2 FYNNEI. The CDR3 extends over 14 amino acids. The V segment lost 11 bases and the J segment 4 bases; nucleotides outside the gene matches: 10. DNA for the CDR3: TGTGCCCCCAAGGCAGGGGGTTTCACCGGGGAGCTGTTTTTT. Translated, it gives CAPKAGGFTGELFF. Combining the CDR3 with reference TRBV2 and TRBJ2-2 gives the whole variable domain EPEVTQTPSHQVTQMGQEVILRCVPISNHLYFYWYRQILGQKVEFLVSFYNNEISEKSEIFDDQFSVERPDGSNFTLKIRSTKLEDSAMYFCAPKAGGFTGELFFGEGSRLTVL.

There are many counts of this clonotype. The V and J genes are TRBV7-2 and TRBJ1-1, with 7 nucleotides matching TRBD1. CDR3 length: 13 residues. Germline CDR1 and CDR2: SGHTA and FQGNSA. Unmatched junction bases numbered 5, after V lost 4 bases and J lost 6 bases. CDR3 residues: CASSSDRRAEAFF. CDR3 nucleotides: TGTGCCAGCAGCTCGGACAGGCGAGCTGAAGCTTTCTTT.

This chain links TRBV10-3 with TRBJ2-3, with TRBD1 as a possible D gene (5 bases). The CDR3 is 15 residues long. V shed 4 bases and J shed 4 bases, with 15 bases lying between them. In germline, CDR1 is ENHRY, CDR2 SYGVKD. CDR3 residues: CAISARQSGSDTQYF. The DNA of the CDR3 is TGTGCCATCAGTGCGAGACAGTCTGGATCAGATACGCAGTATTTT.

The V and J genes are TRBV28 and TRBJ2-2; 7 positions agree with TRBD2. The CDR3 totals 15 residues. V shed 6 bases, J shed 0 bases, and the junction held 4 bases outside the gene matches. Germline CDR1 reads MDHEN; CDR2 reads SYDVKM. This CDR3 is CASRTGGANTGELFF. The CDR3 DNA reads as TGTGCCAGCAGGACTGGGGGGGCGAACACCGGGGAGCTGTTTTTT. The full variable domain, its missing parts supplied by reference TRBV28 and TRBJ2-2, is DVKVTQSSRYLVKRTGEKVFLECVQDMDHENMFWYRQDPGLGLRLIYFSYDVKMKEKGDIPEGYSVSREKKERFSLILESASTNQTSMYLCASRTGGANTGELFFGEGSRLTVL.

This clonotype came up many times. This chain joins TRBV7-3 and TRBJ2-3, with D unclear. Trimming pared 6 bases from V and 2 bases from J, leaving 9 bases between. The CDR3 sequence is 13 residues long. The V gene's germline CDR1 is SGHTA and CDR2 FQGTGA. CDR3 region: CASSPTTTDTQYF. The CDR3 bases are TGTGCCAGCAGTCCAACCACCACAGATACGCAGTATTTT.

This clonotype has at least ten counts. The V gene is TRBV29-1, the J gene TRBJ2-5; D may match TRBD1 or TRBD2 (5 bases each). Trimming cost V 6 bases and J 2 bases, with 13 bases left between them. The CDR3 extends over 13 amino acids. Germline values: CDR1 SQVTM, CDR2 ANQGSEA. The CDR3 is CSVAGTEQETQYF. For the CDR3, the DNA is TGCAGCGTAGCCGGGACGGAGCAAGAGACCCAGTACTTC. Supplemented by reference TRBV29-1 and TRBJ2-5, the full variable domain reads SAVISQKPSRDICQRGTSLTIQCQVDSQVTMMFWYRQQPGQSLTLIATANQGSEATYESGFVIDKFPISRPNLTFSTLTVSNMSPEDSSIYLCSVAGTEQETQYFGPGTRLLVL.

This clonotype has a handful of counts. CDR3 coding DNA: TGTGCCAGCAGTGAAGCGGGGCCGGCGGAGACCCAGTACTTC. Its protein product is CASSEAGPAETQYF. The chain combines TRBV2 with TRBJ2-5, with D possibly being TRBD1 (5 bases). Trimming pared 0 bases from V and 5 bases from J, leaving 10 bases between. Per germline, CDR1 SNHLY and CDR2 FYNNEI. This CDR3 is built from 14 residues.

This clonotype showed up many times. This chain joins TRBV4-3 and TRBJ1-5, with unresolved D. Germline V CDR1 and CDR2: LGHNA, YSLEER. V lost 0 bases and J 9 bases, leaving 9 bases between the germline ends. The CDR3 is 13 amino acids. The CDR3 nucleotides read TGCGCCAGCAGCCAAGATGGTCGGCTGCCCCAGCATTTT. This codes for CASSQDGRLPQHF.

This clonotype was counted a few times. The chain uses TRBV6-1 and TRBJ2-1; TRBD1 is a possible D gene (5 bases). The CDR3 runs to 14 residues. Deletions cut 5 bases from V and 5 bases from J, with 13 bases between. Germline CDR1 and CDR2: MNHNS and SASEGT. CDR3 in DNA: TGTGCCAGCAGTCCAGACAGAATCAACAATGAGCAGTTCTTC. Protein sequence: CASSPDRINNEQFF.

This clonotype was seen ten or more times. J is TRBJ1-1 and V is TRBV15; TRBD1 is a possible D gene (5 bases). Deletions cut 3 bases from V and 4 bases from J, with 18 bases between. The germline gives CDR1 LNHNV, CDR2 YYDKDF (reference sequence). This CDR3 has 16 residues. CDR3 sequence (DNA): TGTGCCACCAGCAGGCCCATAGGGACGGGGGGCACTGAAGCTTTCTTT. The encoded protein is CATSRPIGTGGTEAFF.

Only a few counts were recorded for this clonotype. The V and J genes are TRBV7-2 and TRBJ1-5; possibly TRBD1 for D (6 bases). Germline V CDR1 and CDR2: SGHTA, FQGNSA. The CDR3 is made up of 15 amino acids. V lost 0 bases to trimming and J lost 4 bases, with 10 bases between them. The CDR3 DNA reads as TGTGCCAGCAGCTTAGCAAGGGGGATTAATCAGCCCCAGCATTTT. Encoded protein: CASSLARGINQPQHF.

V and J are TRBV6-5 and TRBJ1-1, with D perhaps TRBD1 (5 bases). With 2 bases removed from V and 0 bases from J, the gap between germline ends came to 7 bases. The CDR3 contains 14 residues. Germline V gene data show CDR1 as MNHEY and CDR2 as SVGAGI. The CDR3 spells CASSYQGVNTEAFF. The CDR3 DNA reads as TGTGCCAGCAGTTACCAGGGAGTGAACACTGAAGCTTTCTTT.

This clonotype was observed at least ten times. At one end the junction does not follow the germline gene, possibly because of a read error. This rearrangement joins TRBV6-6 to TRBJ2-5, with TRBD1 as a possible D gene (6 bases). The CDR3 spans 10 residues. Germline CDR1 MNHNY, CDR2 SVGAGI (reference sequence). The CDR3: CASSYGTLVF. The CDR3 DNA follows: TGTGCCAGCAGTTACGGGACACTCGTCTTC.

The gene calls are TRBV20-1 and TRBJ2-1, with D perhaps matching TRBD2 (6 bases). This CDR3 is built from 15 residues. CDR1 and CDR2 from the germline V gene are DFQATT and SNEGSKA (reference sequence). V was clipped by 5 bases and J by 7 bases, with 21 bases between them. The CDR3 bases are TGCAGTGCTCAGACGGTAACGGGGGTTTGGAATGAGCAGTTCTTC. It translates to CSAQTVTGVWNEQFF.

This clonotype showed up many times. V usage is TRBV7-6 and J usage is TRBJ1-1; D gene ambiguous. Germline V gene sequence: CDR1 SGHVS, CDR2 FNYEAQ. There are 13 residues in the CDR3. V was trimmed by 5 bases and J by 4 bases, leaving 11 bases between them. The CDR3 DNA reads TGTGCCAGCAGCCCCCAGCGAGGCACTGAAGCTTTCTTT. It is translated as CASSPQRGTEAFF.

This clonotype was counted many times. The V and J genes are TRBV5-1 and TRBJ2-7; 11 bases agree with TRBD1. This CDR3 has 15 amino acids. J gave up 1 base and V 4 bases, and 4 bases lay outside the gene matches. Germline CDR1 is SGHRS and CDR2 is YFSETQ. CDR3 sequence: CASSNGQGASYEQYF. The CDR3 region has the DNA TGCGCCAGCAGCAACGGACAGGGGGCTTCCTACGAGCAGTACTTC.

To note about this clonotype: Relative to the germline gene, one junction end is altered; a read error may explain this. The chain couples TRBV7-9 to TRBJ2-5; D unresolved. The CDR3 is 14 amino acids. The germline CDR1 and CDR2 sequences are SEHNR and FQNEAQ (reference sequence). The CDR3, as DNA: TGTGACAGCAGCTTAGGTTTACTCAGAGAGACCCAGTACTTC. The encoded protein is CDSSLGLLRETQYF.

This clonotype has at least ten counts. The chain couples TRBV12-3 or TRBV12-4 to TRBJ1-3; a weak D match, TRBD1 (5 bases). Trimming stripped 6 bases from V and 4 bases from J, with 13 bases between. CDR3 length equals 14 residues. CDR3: CASRPQGWGNTIYF. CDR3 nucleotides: TGTGCCAGCAGGCCTCAGGGATGGGGAAACACCATATATTTT.